The rows below give T cell receptor beta chains drawn from one sample of a study of CD8 T cells in Susac syndrome. MiXCR, applied by TCRdb to the immunoSEQ multiplex PCR reads, yields one record per CDR3 protein. The sample shows about 200,000 distinct CDR3 sequences, approximately 93% of them seen only once. Sequencing was carried out using CD4+ T cells from PBMCs. Receptors originate from a human donor in good health. CDR3s include the opening cysteine and the closing phenylalanine or tryptophan. A D gene is named only where the DNA matches it firmly. Clone size, where shown, is once, few, many, or a class for clones that have expanded.

j_gene	len	abundance	v_gene	d_gene	CDR3aa	CDR3nt
TRBJ1-6	14	.	TRBV5-1	.	CASSQGEINSPLHF	TGCGCCAGCAGCCAAGGGGAGATTAATTCACCCCTCCACTTT
TRBJ1-2	15	.	TRBV19	TRBD1	CASSIAAGTGDGYTF	TGTGCCAGTAGTATTGCCGCCGGGACAGGGGACGGCTACACCTTC
TRBJ2-5	14	.	TRBV29-1	.	CSSQEGSPLETQYF	TGCAGCTCTCAGGAGGGGTCCCCGTTGGAGACCCAGTACTTC
TRBJ2-2	11	.	TRBV7-9	.	CASGGAAELFF	TGTGCCAGCGGGGGGGCCGCGGAGCTGTTTTTT
TRBJ1-1	13	.	TRBV5-1	.	CASSEDQGTEAFF	TGCGCCAGCAGCGAGGACCAGGGGACTGAAGCTTTCTTT
TRBJ2-3	16	.	TRBV28	TRBD2	CASSLVTSGTTDTQYF	TGTGCCAGCAGTTTAGTGACTAGCGGAACCACAGATACGCAGTATTTT
TRBJ1-6	14	.	TRBV18	.	CASSLLAYNSPLHF	TGTGCCAGCTCACTGCTGGCCTATAATTCACCCCTCCACTTT
TRBJ2-3	17	.	TRBV5-1	.	CASSLNRDRTNGDTQYF	TGCGCCAGCAGCTTGAACCGAGACAGGACCAACGGGGATACGCAGTATTTT
TRBJ1-1	15	.	TRBV3-1	TRBD1	CASSPRTGGYTEAFF	TGTGCCAGCAGCCCTCGGACAGGCGGGTACACTGAAGCTTTCTTT
TRBJ2-7	14	.	TRBV19	.	CASSPSWGSYEQYF	TGTGCCAGTAGTCCTTCCTGGGGGTCCTACGAGCAGTACTTC
TRBJ2-2	15	few	TRBV5-1	.	CASSLDGTITGELFF	TGCGCCAGCAGCTTGGACGGGACAATCACCGGGGAGCTGTTTTTT
TRBJ2-1	13	.	TRBV3-1	TRBD2	CASESGGNNEQFF	TGTGCCAGTGAAAGCGGGGGGAACAATGAGCAGTTCTTC
TRBJ2-7	15	.	TRBV3-1	.	CASSQGVATTYEQYF	TGTGCCAGCAGCCAAGGGGTAGCCACCACATACGAGCAGTACTTC
TRBJ2-4	16	.	TRBV11-2	TRBD1	CASSPRVGQGANIQYF	TGTGCCAGCAGCCCTAGGGTCGGACAGGGGGCTAACATTCAGTACTTC
TRBJ2-2	16	.	TRBV5-4	TRBD1	CASSRAGTVNTGELFF	TGTGCCAGCAGCCGGGCCGGGACAGTTAACACCGGGGAGCTGTTTTTT
TRBJ1-3	15	.	TRBV30	.	CAWLQARRMGNTIYF	TGTGCCTGGTTACAAGCGAGGAGGATGGGAAACACCATATATTTT
TRBJ2-3	13	.	TRBV11-3	.	CASSRDSTDTQYF	TGTGCCAGCAGCCGAGACAGCACAGATACGCAGTATTTT
TRBJ1-1	14	.	TRBV5-8	.	CASITLLGGTEAFF	TGTGCCAGTATAACACTTTTGGGCGGCACTGAAGCTTTCTTT
TRBJ1-6	14	once	TRBV20-1	.	CSAKGPGWNSPLHF	TGCAGTGCTAAGGGGCCAGGGTGGAATTCACCCCTCCACTTT
TRBJ1-2	16	once	TRBV3-1	.	CASSPDGRRPNYGYTF	TGTGCCAGCAGCCCAGACGGACGAAGGCCTAACTATGGCTACACCTTC
TRBJ2-7	13	.	TRBV11-3	.	CASSPGSSYEQYF	TGTGCCAGCAGCCCTGGGAGCTCCTACGAGCAGTACTTC
TRBJ1-3	15	.	TRBV12-3/TRBV12-4	.	CASRPTGTSGNTIYF	TGTGCCAGCAGACCAACCGGGACCTCTGGAAACACCATATATTTT
TRBJ2-5	15	.	TRBV11-2	.	CASSSPRTTGETQYF	TGTGCCAGCAGCTCCCCTAGGACGACTGGGGAGACCCAGTACTTC
TRBJ2-1	13	.	TRBV3-1	.	CASAQGFWNEQFF	TGTGCCAGCGCCCAGGGATTTTGGAATGAGCAGTTCTTC
TRBJ1-2	12	.	TRBV29-1	.	CSARGTEYGYTF	TGCAGCGCCCGAGGGACTGAGTATGGCTACACCTTC
TRBJ2-4	15	.	TRBV5-1	.	CASSLEESTKNIQYF	TGCGCCAGCAGCTTGGAGGAATCGACCAAAAACATTCAGTACTTC
TRBJ2-3	12	.	TRBV6-5	.	CASSGPTDTQYF	TGTGCCAGCAGTGGTCCCACAGATACGCAGTATTTT
TRBJ1-5	14	.	TRBV20-1	TRBD1	CSAGGQGGNQPQHF	TGCAGTGCCGGTGGACAGGGAGGCAATCAGCCCCAGCATTTT